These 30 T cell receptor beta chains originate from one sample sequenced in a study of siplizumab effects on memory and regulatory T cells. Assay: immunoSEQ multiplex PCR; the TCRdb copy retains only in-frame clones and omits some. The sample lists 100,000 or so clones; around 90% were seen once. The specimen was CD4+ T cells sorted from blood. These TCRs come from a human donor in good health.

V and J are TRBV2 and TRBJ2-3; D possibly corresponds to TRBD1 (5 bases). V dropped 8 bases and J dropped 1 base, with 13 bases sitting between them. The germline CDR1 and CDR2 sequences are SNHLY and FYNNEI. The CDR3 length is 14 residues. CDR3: CASHRSSGTDTQYF. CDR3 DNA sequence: TGTGCCAGCCACAGGTCATCAGGCACAGATACGCAGTATTTT.

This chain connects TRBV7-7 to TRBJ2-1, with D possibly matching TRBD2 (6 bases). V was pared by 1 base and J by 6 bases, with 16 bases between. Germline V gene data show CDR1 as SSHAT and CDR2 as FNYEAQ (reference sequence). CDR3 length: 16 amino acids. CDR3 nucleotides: TGTGCCAGCAGCTTAGAAGGCCTAGTGGAGGGCAATGAGCAGTTCTTC. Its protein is CASSLEGLVEGNEQFF.

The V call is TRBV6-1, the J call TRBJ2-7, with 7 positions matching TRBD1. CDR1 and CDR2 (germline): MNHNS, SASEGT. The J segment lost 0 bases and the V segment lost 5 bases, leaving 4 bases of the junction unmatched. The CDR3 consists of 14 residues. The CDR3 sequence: CASSLDRNSYEQYF. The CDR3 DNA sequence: TGTGCCAGCAGTTTGGACAGGAACTCCTACGAGCAGTACTTC.

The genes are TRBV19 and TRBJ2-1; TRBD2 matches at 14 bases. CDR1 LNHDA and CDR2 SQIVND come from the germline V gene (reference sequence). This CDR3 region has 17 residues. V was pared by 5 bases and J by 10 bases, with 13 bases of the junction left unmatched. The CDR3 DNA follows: TGTGCCAGTAGTCTCTTCTCCGGGACTAGCGGGAGAAGAGAGCAGTTCTTC. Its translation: CASSLFSGTSGRREQFF.

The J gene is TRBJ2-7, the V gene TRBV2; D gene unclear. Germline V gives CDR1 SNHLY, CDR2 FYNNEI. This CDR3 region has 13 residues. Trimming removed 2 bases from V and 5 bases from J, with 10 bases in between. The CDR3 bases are TGTGCCAGCAGTGAAAACGGTCCCCACGAGCAGTACTTC. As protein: CASSENGPHEQYF.

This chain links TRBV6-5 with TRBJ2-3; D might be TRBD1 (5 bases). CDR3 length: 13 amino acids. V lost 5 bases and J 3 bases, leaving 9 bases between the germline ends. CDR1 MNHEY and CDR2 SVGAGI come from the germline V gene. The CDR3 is CASSRQTTDTQYF. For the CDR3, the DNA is TGTGCCAGCAGTCGACAGACAACAGATACGCAGTATTTT.

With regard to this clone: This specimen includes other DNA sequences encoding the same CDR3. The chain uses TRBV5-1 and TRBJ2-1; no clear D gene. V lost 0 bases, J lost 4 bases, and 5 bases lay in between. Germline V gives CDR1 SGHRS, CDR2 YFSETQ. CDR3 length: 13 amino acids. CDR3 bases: TGCGCCAGCAGCTTGGACCGGTACAATGAGCAGTTCTTC. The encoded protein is CASSLDRYNEQFF. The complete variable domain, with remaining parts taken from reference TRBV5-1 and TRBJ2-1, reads KAGVTQTPRYLIKTRGQQVTLSCSPISGHRSVSWYQQTPGQGLQFLFEYFSETQRNKGNFPGRFSGRQFSNSRSEMNVSTLELGDSALYLCASSLDRYNEQFFGPGTRLTVL.

The CDR3 coding sequence is TGTGCCAGCAGTTCCGTCCGTACAGGTCGGCACTACGAGCAGTACTTC. Translation gives CASSSVRTGRHYEQYF. V and J are TRBV6-5 and TRBJ2-7; a possible D gene is TRBD1 (5 bases). This CDR3 contains 16 residues. Trimming stripped 4 bases from V and 3 bases from J, with 19 bases between. Germline values: CDR1 MNHEY, CDR2 SVGAGI.

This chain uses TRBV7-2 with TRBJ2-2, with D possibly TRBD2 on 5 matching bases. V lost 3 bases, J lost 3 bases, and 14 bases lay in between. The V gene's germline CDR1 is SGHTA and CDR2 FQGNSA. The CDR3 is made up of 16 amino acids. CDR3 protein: CASSFPSRVYTGELFF. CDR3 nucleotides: TGTGCCAGCAGCTTCCCCTCGCGGGTGTACACCGGGGAGCTGTTTTTT. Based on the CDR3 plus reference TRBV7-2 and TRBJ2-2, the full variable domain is GAGVSQSPSNKVTEKGKDVELRCDPISGHTALYWYRQSLGQGLEFLIYFQGNSAPDKSGLPSDRFSAERTGGSVSTLTIQRTQQEDSAVYLCASSFPSRVYTGELFFGEGSRLTVL.

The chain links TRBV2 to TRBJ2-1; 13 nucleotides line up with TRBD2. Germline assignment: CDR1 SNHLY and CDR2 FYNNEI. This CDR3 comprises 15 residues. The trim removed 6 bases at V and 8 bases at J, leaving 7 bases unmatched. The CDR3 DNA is TGTGCCAGCAGCAAACCGGGACTAGCGGGATATGAGCAGTTCTTC. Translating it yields CASSKPGLAGYEQFF.

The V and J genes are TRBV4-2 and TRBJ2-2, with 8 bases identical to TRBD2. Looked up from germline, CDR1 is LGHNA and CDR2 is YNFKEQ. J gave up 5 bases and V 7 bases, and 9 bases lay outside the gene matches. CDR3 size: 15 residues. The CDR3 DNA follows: TGTGCCAGCAAAGGTGATTCTAGCGGGACCGGGGAGCTGTTTTTT. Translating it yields CASKGDSSGTGELFF.

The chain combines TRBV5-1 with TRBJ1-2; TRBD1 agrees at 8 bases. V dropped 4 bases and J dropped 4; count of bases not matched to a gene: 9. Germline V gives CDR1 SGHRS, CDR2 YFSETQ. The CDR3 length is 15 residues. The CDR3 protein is CASSTGQGVSYGYTF. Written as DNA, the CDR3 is TGCGCCAGCAGCACCGGACAGGGAGTTTCCTATGGCTACACCTTC.

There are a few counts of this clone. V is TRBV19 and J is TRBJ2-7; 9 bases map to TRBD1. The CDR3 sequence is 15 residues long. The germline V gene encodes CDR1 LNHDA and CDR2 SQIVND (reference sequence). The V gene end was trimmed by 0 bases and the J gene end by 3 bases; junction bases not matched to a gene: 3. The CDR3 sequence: CASSIDLGQGYEQYF. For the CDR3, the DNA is TGTGCCAGTAGTATAGATCTGGGACAGGGCTACGAGCAGTACTTC.

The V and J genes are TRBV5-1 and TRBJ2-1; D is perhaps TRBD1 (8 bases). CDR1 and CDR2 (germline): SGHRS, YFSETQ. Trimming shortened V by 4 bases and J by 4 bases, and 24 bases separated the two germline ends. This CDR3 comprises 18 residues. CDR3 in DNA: TGCGCCAGCAGCCAGGACAGGGCCGGGGGGAGAGGGTACAATGAGCAGTTCTTC. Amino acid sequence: CASSQDRAGGRGYNEQFF.

Here the CDR3 DNA reads TGTGCCAGCAGCTTAGCGAGTGGCTCTGGAAACACCATATATTTT. It encodes CASSLASGSGNTIYF. This chain joins TRBV7-6 and TRBJ1-3; unclear D gene. Trimming removed 0 bases from V and 0 bases from J, with 6 bases in between. Germline CDR1 and CDR2: SGHVS and FNYEAQ. The CDR3 is made up of 15 amino acids.

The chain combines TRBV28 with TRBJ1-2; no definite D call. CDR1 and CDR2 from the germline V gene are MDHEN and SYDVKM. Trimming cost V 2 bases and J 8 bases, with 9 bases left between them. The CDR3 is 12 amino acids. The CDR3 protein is CASSLRERGYTF. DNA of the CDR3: TGTGCCAGCAGTTTACGTGAGAGGGGCTACACCTTC.

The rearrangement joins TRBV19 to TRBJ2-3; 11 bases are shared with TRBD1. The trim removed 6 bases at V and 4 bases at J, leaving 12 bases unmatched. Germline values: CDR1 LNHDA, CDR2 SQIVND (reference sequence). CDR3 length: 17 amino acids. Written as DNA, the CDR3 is TGTGCCAGTAGCGATGCTCCGGGACAGGGGGTCCCAGATACGCAGTATTTT. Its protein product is CASSDAPGQGVPDTQYF.

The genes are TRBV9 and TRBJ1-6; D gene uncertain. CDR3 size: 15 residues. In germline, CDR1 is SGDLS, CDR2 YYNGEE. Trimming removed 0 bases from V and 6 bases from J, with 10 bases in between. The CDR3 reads CASSVGSATNSPLHF. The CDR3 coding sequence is TGTGCCAGCAGCGTAGGGTCAGCAACTAATTCACCCCTCCACTTT.

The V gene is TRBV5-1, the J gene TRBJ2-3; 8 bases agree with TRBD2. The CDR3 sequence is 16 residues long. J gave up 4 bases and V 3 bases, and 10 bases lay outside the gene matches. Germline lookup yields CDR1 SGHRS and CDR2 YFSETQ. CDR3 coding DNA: TGCGCCAGCAGCTATTCGAGCGGGAGTATGGCAGATACGCAGTATTTT. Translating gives CASSYSSGSMADTQYF.

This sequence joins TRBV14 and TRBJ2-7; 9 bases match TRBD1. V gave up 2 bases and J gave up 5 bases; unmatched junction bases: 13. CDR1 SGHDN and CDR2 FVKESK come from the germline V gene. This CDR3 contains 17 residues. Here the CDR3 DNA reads TGTGCCAGCAGCCAATTGGCGCCCGGGACAGGGCTCCACGAGCAGTACTTC. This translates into CASSQLAPGTGLHEQYF.

DNA of the CDR3: TGTGCCAGCAGTGAAGTAGACAGGGTTTCACCCCTCCACTTT. Translation gives CASSEVDRVSPLHF. The rearrangement uses TRBV2 and TRBJ1-6; TRBD1 aligns across 7 bases. Germline V CDR1 and CDR2: SNHLY, FYNNEI. This CDR3 comprises 14 residues. The J segment lost 9 bases and the V segment lost 1 base, leaving 3 bases of the junction unmatched.

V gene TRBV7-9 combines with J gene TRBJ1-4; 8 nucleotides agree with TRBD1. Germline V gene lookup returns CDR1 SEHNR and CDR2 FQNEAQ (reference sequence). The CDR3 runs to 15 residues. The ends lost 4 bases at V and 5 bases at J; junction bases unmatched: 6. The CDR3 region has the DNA TGTGCCAGCAGCTACCCGAGGACAGGGAATGAAAAACTGTTTTTT. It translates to CASSYPRTGNEKLFF.

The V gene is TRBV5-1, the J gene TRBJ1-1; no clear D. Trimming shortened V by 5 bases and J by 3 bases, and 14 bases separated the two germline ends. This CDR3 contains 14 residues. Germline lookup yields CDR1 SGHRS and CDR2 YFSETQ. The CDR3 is CASSFRGPDTEAFF. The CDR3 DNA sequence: TGCGCCAGCAGTTTCCGGGGTCCGGACACTGAAGCTTTCTTT.

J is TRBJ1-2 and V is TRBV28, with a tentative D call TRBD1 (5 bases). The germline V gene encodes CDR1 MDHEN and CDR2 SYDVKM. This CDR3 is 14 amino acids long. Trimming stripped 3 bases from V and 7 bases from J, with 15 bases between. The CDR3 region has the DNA TGTGCCAGCAGTTTTCAGGGAAACACCGGTGGCTACACCTTC. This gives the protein CASSFQGNTGGYTF.

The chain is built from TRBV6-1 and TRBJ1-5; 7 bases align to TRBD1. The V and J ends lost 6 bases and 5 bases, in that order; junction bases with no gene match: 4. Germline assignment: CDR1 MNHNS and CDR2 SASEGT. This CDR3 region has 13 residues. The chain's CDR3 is CASRGGMDQPQHF. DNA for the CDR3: TGTGCCAGCAGAGGGGGCATGGATCAGCCCCAGCATTTT.

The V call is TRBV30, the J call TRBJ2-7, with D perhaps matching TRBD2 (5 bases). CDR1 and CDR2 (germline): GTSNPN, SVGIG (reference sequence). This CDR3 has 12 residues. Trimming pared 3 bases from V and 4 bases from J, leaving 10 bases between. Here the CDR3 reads CAWRGSSYEQYF. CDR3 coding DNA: TGTGCCTGGAGGGGGAGCTCGTACGAGCAGTACTTC.

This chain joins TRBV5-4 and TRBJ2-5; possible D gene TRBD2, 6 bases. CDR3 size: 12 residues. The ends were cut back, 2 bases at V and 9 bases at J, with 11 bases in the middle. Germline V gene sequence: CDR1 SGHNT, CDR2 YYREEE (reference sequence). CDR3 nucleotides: TGTGCCAGCAGCTTTGCGGGGACGGCCCAGTACTTC. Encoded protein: CASSFAGTAQYF. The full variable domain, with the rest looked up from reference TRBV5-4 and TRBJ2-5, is ETGVTQSPTHLIKTRGQQVTLRCSSQSGHNTVSWYQQALGQGPQFIFQYYREEENGRGNFPPRFSGLQFPNYSSELNVNALELDDSALYLCASSFAGTAQYFGPGTRLLVL.

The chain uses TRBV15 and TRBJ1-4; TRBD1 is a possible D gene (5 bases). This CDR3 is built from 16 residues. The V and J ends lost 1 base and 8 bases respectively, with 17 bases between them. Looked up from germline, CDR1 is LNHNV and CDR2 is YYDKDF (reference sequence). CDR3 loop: CATSRVLGHTYEKLFF. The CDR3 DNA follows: TGTGCCACCAGCAGAGTCCTCGGACACACCTACGAAAAACTGTTTTTT.

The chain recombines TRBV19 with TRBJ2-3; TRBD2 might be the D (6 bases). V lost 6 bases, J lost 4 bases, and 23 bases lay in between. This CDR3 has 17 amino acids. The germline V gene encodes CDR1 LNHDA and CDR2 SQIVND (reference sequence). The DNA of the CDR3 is TGTGCCAGTAGGAGGGCCGGTTCGCGGGGCTGGGCAGATACGCAGTATTTT. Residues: CASRRAGSRGWADTQYF.

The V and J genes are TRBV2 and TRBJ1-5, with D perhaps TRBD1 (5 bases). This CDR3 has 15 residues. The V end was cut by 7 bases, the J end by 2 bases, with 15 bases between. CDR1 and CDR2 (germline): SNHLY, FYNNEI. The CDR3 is CASTLGGNRNQPQHF. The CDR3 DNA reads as TGTGCCAGCACCCTTGGGGGGAATCGCAATCAGCCCCAGCATTTT.